The 24 T cell receptor beta chains listed next were all sequenced from one sample in a study of control samples from healthy donors and cancer patients. Sequencing used immunoSEQ multiplex PCR; TCRdb keeps in-frame clones, though not all of them. The sample includes over 50,000 clones, 88% seen only once; the top ten take approximately 3.8%. Sequencing used blood. The receptors were sampled from a man aged 50 to 59 in good health.

The chain is built from TRBV19 and TRBJ1-6; 11 nucleotides line up with TRBD1. The CDR3 loop spans 16 amino acids. Germline V CDR1 and CDR2: LNHDA, SQIVND (reference sequence). Trimming at V came to 3 bases and at J to 5 bases, leaving 3 bases not matched to a gene. In DNA, the CDR3 is TGTGCCAGTAGTATGCGGGACAGGGGGGATAATTCACCCCTCCACTTT. Translating gives CASSMRDRGDNSPLHF.

This chain uses TRBV19 with TRBJ1-5, with D uncertain. Germline CDR1 is LNHDA and CDR2 is SQIVND (reference sequence). The CDR3 length is 12 residues. Trimming cost V 4 bases and J 10 bases, with 11 bases left between them. The CDR3 bases are TGTGCCAGTAGTAGGAACAGCTACCCCCAGCATTTT. Amino acids: CASSRNSYPQHF.

In its sample, this clone was seen a few times. This sequence joins TRBV7-3 and TRBJ2-3, with a weak D call TRBD2 (6 bases). CDR1 SGHTA and CDR2 FQGTGA come from the germline V gene. V was shortened by 6 bases and J by 5 bases, with 12 bases between the two germline ends. This CDR3 comprises 13 residues. This CDR3 is CASRSSSEDTQYF. DNA of the CDR3: TGTGCCAGCAGATCCTCTAGCGAAGATACGCAGTATTTT.

The chain joins TRBV28 to TRBJ1-5; D is uncertain. The CDR3 is made up of 14 amino acids. Germline values: CDR1 MDHEN, CDR2 SYDVKM. The germline V and J ends were trimmed by 7 bases and 2 bases, with 12 bases remaining between them. CDR3 bases: TGTGCCAGCACCCCGGGCGGGGGCAATCAGCCCCAGCATTTT. Translating it yields CASTPGGGNQPQHF.

The genes are TRBV3-1 (or the pseudogene TRBV3-2) and TRBJ2-3; D is uncertain. Trimming took off 0 bases at V and 8 bases at J, with 6 bases between the two ends. Per germline, CDR1 LGHDT and CDR2 YNNKEL (reference sequence). The CDR3 is 12 amino acids. The CDR3 DNA reads TGTGCCAGCAGCCAAGATGAAGCTACGCAGTATTTT. This translates into CASSQDEATQYF.

The gene calls are TRBV5-1 and TRBJ1-2; D is perhaps TRBD1 (6 bases). Trimming took off 2 bases at V and 6 bases at J, with 17 bases between the two ends. The CDR3 length is 15 residues. Germline V gene lookup returns CDR1 SGHRS and CDR2 YFSETQ. DNA of the CDR3: TGCGCCAGCAGCTTAGCAAACACAGGGTACGATGGCTACACCTTC. The encoded protein is CASSLANTGYDGYTF.

The chain employs TRBV9 and TRBJ1-3; 7 nucleotides align to TRBD1. The germline CDR1 and CDR2 sequences are SGDLS and YYNGEE. V was pared by 2 bases and J by 0 bases, with 2 bases of the junction left unmatched. This CDR3 spans 15 amino acids. CDR3 DNA sequence: TGTGCCAGCAGCGTTACAGGGGACTCTGGAAACACCATATATTTT. Protein: CASSVTGDSGNTIYF.

The chain carries TRBV5-1 and TRBJ1-3; D call uncertain. Germline V gene lookup returns CDR1 SGHRS and CDR2 YFSETQ. With 4 bases removed from V and 1 base from J, the gap between germline ends came to 9 bases. The CDR3 contains 14 residues. The CDR3 nucleotides are TGCGCCAGCAGCCCGGGGAATTCTGGAAACACCATATATTTT. Amino acid sequence: CASSPGNSGNTIYF.

V is TRBV13 and J is TRBJ2-5; 9 bases align to TRBD1. Trimming removed 0 bases from V and 1 base from J; junction bases left unmatched: 12. Germline lookup yields CDR1 PRHDT and CDR2 FYEKMQ (reference sequence). CDR3 length: 19 amino acids. CDR3 nucleotides: TGTGCCAGCAGCTTAGGGAACCGGGACAGGGTTATGGGCCAAGAGACCCAGTACTTC. Translated, it gives CASSLGNRDRVMGQETQYF.

The sample holds one count of this clone. This chain joins TRBV4-3 and TRBJ1-5; TRBD1 might be the D (5 bases). V gave up 0 bases and J gave up 0 bases, with 6 bases separating them. Germline CDR1 is LGHNA and CDR2 is YSLEER. CDR3 length equals 15 residues. CDR3 sequence reads: CASSQDGHSNQPQHF. The CDR3 nucleotides are TGCGCCAGCAGCCAAGATGGACATAGCAATCAGCCCCAGCATTTT.

The rearrangement joins TRBV24-1 to TRBJ1-4, with 11 bases lining up with TRBD1. The CDR3 covers 17 residues. The germline V gene has CDR1 KGHDR and CDR2 SFDVKD. J was trimmed by 6 bases and V by 8 bases; bases with no gene match: 13. The CDR3 DNA is TGTGCCACCATTCCTCCGGGACAGGGGGAAAAGGATGAAAAACTGTTTTTT. Residues: CATIPPGQGEKDEKLFF.

The chain carries TRBV18 and TRBJ1-2, with a possible D match to TRBD1 (5 bases). The CDR3 runs to 13 residues. CDR1 is KGHSH, CDR2 LQKENI, per germline. Trimming stripped 1 base from V and 6 bases from J, with 9 bases between. The DNA for the CDR3 is TGTGCCAGCTCACCACAAGGGACTAATGGCTACACCTTC. Translated: CASSPQGTNGYTF.

The V gene is TRBV6-5, the J gene TRBJ2-1; D is perhaps TRBD2 (6 bases). Germline CDR1 reads MNHEY; CDR2 reads SVGAGI. This CDR3 region has 15 residues. V lost 2 bases to trimming and J lost 5 bases, with 13 bases between them. CDR3 residues: CASSYGGIINNEQFF. CDR3 bases: TGTGCCAGCAGTTACGGCGGGATAATTAACAATGAGCAGTTCTTC.

About this clone itself: The sample has other DNA sequences that encode this CDR3 too. V gene TRBV3-1 (or the pseudogene TRBV3-2) combines with J gene TRBJ2-3; 7 bases agree with TRBD2. CDR1 LGHDT and CDR2 YNNKEL come from the germline V gene (reference sequence). The CDR3 runs 14 residues. The ends lost 4 bases at V and 1 base at J; junction bases unmatched: 2. The DNA for the CDR3 is TGTGCCAGCAGCCCGGGGGGAGGCACAGATACGCAGTATTTT. Residues: CASSPGGGTDTQYF.

Concerning this clone itself: This specimen includes other DNA sequences encoding the same CDR3. V and J are TRBV3-1 (or the pseudogene TRBV3-2) and TRBJ2-6; D is ambiguous. Germline V CDR1 and CDR2: LGHDT, YNNKEL (reference sequence). CDR3 size: 13 residues. Trimming shortened V by 2 bases and J by 4 bases, and 3 bases separated the two germline ends. The CDR3 DNA reads as TGTGCCAGCAGCCAAACCGGGGCCAACGTCCTGACTTTC. This encodes CASSQTGANVLTF.

This chain links TRBV18 with TRBJ2-3, with D uncertain. The CDR3 loop spans 15 amino acids. Germline lookup yields CDR1 KGHSH and CDR2 LQKENI. The ends were cut back, 2 bases at V and 2 bases at J, with 11 bases in the middle. DNA of the CDR3: TGTGCCAGCTCACCAGGGCAGGCCTACACAGATACGCAGTATTTT. Its translation: CASSPGQAYTDTQYF.

The gene calls are TRBV5-1 and TRBJ1-3, with TRBD1 as a possible D gene (5 bases). CDR1 is SGHRS and CDR2 is YFSETQ in the germline V gene. The V gene lost 0 bases and the J gene lost 8 bases, with 15 bases spanning the gap. The CDR3 is 15 amino acids. The CDR3 reads CASSLVGTADYTIYF. The CDR3 nucleotides are TGCGCCAGCAGCTTGGTTGGGACGGCCGATTACACCATATATTTT.

This chain links TRBV28 with TRBJ2-3; no firm D call. The germline V gene has CDR1 MDHEN and CDR2 SYDVKM. This CDR3 is built from 13 residues. V shed 4 bases and J shed 6 bases, with 11 bases lying between them. The CDR3 is CASSSPAGDTQYF. DNA of the CDR3: TGTGCCAGCAGTTCACCGGCAGGTGATACGCAGTATTTT.

CDR3 in DNA: TGCGCCAGCAGGGCGGCCGGCCCCTACAATGAGCAGTTCTTC. Its translation: CASRAAGPYNEQFF. V usage is TRBV10-2 and J usage is TRBJ2-1; D not resolved. Trimming pared 6 bases from V and 2 bases from J, leaving 11 bases between. The V gene's germline CDR1 is WSHSY and CDR2 SAAADI. This CDR3 has 14 amino acids.

The chain joins TRBV2 to TRBJ2-3; D is undetermined. The germline V and J ends were trimmed by 1 base and 0 bases, with 5 bases remaining between them. This CDR3 contains 14 residues. The germline CDR1 and CDR2 sequences are SNHLY and FYNNEI. The CDR3 loop reads CASSEGVSTDTQYF. The CDR3 DNA is TGTGCCAGCAGTGAAGGTGTGAGCACAGATACGCAGTATTTT. The full variable domain, with the rest looked up from reference TRBV2 and TRBJ2-3, is EPEVTQTPSHQVTQMGQEVILRCVPISNHLYFYWYRQILGQKVEFLVSFYNNEISEKSEIFDDQFSVERPDGSNFTLKIRSTKLEDSAMYFCASSEGVSTDTQYFGPGTRLTVL.

V is TRBV11-3 and J is TRBJ2-5; the D is unclear. This CDR3 region has 11 residues. With 4 bases removed from V and 5 bases from J, the gap between germline ends came to 5 bases. Per the germline V gene, CDR1 is SGHNT and CDR2 is YENEEA. CDR3 region: CASSSWETQYF. The CDR3 DNA is TGTGCCAGCAGCTCGTGGGAGACCCAGTACTTC.

The chain joins TRBV6-5 to TRBJ1-2, with a possible D match to TRBD1 (6 bases). The V gene lost 10 bases and the J gene lost 1 base, with 13 bases spanning the gap. Germline CDR1 reads MNHEY; CDR2 reads SVGAGI. This CDR3 has 13 amino acids. Written as DNA, the CDR3 is TGTGCCACGCAGGGGAACGATAACTATGGCTACACCTTC. Protein product: CATQGNDNYGYTF.

The gene calls are TRBV20-1 and TRBJ2-4; D tentatively fits TRBD1 or TRBD2 (5 bases each). V lost 3 bases to trimming and J lost 2 bases, with 11 bases between them. The CDR3 contains 14 residues. Germline V gene sequence: CDR1 DFQATT, CDR2 SNEGSKA (reference sequence). The CDR3: CSASPGTTKNIQYF. CDR3 bases: TGCAGTGCTAGTCCCGGGACCACCAAAAACATTCAGTACTTC.

V gene TRBV6-6 combines with J gene TRBJ2-7, with 13 bases matching TRBD2. CDR1 is MNHNY and CDR2 is SVGAGI in the germline V gene (reference sequence). J gave up 2 bases and V 5 bases, and 6 bases lay outside the gene matches. This CDR3 comprises 16 residues. Here the CDR3 reads CASSAVLAGGPYEQYF. As DNA, the CDR3 is TGTGCCAGCAGTGCCGTACTAGCGGGAGGGCCCTACGAGCAGTACTTC.